One and the same sample provided the 14 T cell receptor beta chains below, sequenced in a study of blood T cell repertoires in COVID-19. The data were produced by immunoSEQ multiplex PCR, yet TCRdb's version contains in-frame clones alone and is incomplete. The sample yields about 120,000 clones, about 79% seen once. Sequenced: peripheral blood. Receptors were obtained from a man in his 70s with acute or convalescent COVID-19.

The chain recombines TRBV11-3 with TRBJ1-1, with TRBD1 identical over 10 bases. The CDR3 sequence is 15 residues long. Germline CDR1 and CDR2: SGHNT and YENEEA. Trimming at V came to 5 bases and at J to 1 base, leaving 4 bases not matched to a gene. The CDR3 nucleotides read TGTGCCAGCAGCCTTTGGACAGGGGGGAACACTGAAGCTTTCTTT. Protein product: CASSLWTGGNTEAFF.

J is TRBJ2-5 and V is TRBV5-6; D may be TRBD1 (7 bases). The V end was cut by 6 bases, the J end by 1 base, with 19 bases between. Germline V gene lookup returns CDR1 SGHDT and CDR2 YYEEEE. The CDR3 has 16 amino acids. The CDR3 DNA sequence: TGTGCCAGCAACCGCGGGACAGCCACTTCCCAAGAGACCCAGTACTTC. Its protein product is CASNRGTATSQETQYF.

The table lists this clone with many counts. J is TRBJ1-4 and V is TRBV6-2 or TRBV6-3, with 7 nucleotides matching TRBD1. The CDR3 extends over 16 amino acids. V was pared by 3 bases and J by 8 bases, with 12 bases of the junction left unmatched. The germline gives CDR1 MNHEY, CDR2 SVGEGT. As DNA, the CDR3 is TGTGCCAGCAGTTATAGCTTCCAAGGGGGCGGAGAAAAACTGTTTTTT. Protein sequence: CASSYSFQGGGEKLFF.

This clone has more than one count but fewer than ten. The chain employs TRBV4-3 and TRBJ1-6; 9 bases line up with TRBD1. The V and J ends lost 0 bases and 10 bases, in that order; junction bases with no gene match: 10. Germline CDR1 LGHNA, CDR2 YSLEER. This CDR3 has 17 residues. The CDR3 DNA follows: TGCGCCAGCAGCCAAGATCGTGGGACAGGGAGAAGGTCACCCCTCCACTTT. Residues: CASSQDRGTGRRSPLHF.

This clone was counted a single time. The rearrangement links TRBV7-2 to TRBJ2-1, with 9 positions matching TRBD2. The trim removed 8 bases at V and 4 bases at J, leaving 9 bases unmatched. CDR3 length: 15 residues. Germline V CDR1 and CDR2: SGHTA, FQGNSA. Written as DNA, the CDR3 is TGTGCCAGCCCCTTGGGTAGCGGGGGTTACAATGAGCAGTTCTTC. This codes for CASPLGSGGYNEQFF.

The chain combines TRBV6-2 or TRBV6-3 with TRBJ1-5; D may be TRBD1 (5 bases). CDR3 length: 13 amino acids. Germline V gene data show CDR1 as MNHEY and CDR2 as SVGEGT. V shed 5 bases and J shed 7 bases, with 12 bases lying between them. The CDR3 spells CASSPTTDQPQHF. CDR3 bases: TGTGCCAGCAGTCCAACGACAGACCAGCCCCAGCATTTT.

J is TRBJ2-1 and V is TRBV5-1; 9 bases line up with TRBD1. The V segment lost 0 bases and the J segment 3 bases; nucleotides outside the gene matches: 7. The germline V gene encodes CDR1 SGHRS and CDR2 YFSETQ. The CDR3 runs to 17 residues. The CDR3 loop is CASSLAPTGGLYNEQFF. The CDR3, as DNA: TGCGCCAGCAGCTTGGCCCCGACAGGGGGTCTCTACAATGAGCAGTTCTTC.

The chain uses TRBV10-3 and TRBJ1-5, with D perhaps matching TRBD1 (5 bases). Germline V CDR1 and CDR2: ENHRY, SYGVKD. V lost 3 bases and J 2 bases, leaving 11 bases between the germline ends. CDR3 size: 15 residues. CDR3 DNA: TGTGCCATCAGTGACGGAGGGGACGGCAATCAGCCCCAGCATTTT. Translated, it gives CAISDGGDGNQPQHF.

Only one count was recorded for this clone. The chain carries TRBV7-8 and TRBJ1-2; 8 bases match TRBD1. CDR3 length equals 14 residues. The ends lost 5 bases at V and 2 bases at J; junction bases unmatched: 4. Germline V CDR1 and CDR2: SGHVS, FQNEAQ. The DNA of the CDR3 is TGTGCCAGCAGCATAAACAGGGGGAACTATGGCTACACCTTC. It specifies CASSINRGNYGYTF.

V and J are TRBV5-1 and TRBJ1-6, with no clear D. V lost 0 bases, J lost 11 bases, and 9 bases lay in between. This CDR3 has 13 amino acids. CDR1 is SGHRS and CDR2 is YFSETQ in the germline V gene. CDR3 DNA: TGCGCCAGCAGCTTGGAACAGAGGGCACCCCTCCACTTT. Amino acid sequence: CASSLEQRAPLHF. Looking up the rest from reference TRBV5-1 and TRBJ1-6 gives the full variable domain: KAGVTQTPRYLIKTRGQQVTLSCSPISGHRSVSWYQQTPGQGLQFLFEYFSETQRNKGNFPGRFSGRQFSNSRSEMNVSTLELGDSALYLCASSLEQRAPLHFGNGTRLTVT.

This chain links TRBV6-5 with TRBJ1-5, with D maybe TRBD1 (5 bases). The germline V gene has CDR1 MNHEY and CDR2 SVGAGI. With 6 bases removed from V and 7 bases from J, the gap between germline ends came to 19 bases. The CDR3 is 15 residues long. The CDR3 protein is CASSPSRSQGQPQHF. The CDR3 coding sequence is TGTGCCAGCAGCCCCTCTAGGAGCCAGGGCCAGCCCCAGCATTTT.

The rearrangement links TRBV5-1 to TRBJ1-3, with TRBD1 as a possible D gene (6 bases). Between the trimmed V and J ends, which lost 4 bases and 0 bases, there was a span of 17 bases. The CDR3 extends over 17 amino acids. Germline lookup yields CDR1 SGHRS and CDR2 YFSETQ. The CDR3 sequence is CASSASGTTASGNTIYF. The DNA for the CDR3 is TGCGCCAGCAGCGCGTCCGGGACAACTGCCTCTGGAAACACCATATATTTT.

J is TRBJ2-5 and V is TRBV18; D is possibly TRBD1 (6 bases). CDR1 is KGHSH, CDR2 LQKENI, per germline. Trimming stripped 2 bases from V and 1 base from J, with 11 bases between. The CDR3 runs to 15 residues. CDR3 DNA sequence: TGTGCCAGCTCACCAATAGTGACAGGCCAAGAGACCCAGTACTTC. Amino acids: CASSPIVTGQETQYF.

This sequence joins TRBV11-3 and TRBJ1-3, with a tentative D call TRBD1 (6 bases). In germline, CDR1 is SGHNT, CDR2 YENEEA. The V end was cut by 0 bases, the J end by 3 bases, with 12 bases between. This CDR3 has 16 amino acids. CDR3 nucleotide sequence: TGTGCCAGCAGCTTAGAGGACAGCGGATATGGAAACACCATATATTTT. This codes for CASSLEDSGYGNTIYF. The whole variable domain, remainder taken from reference TRBV11-3 and TRBJ1-3, is EAGVVQSPRYKIIEKKQPVAFWCNPISGHNTLYWYLQNLGQGPELLIRYENEEAVDDSQLPKDRFSAERLKGVDSTLKIQPAELGDSAVYLCASSLEDSGYGNTIYFGEGSWLTVV.